This TCR beta chain originates from a study of shared clonotypes between healthy human individuals. CD45RO-negative cells were positively selected for CCR7, leaving out terminally differentiated effector memory CD45RA+ cells. Some clones are missing from TCRdb's copy, which holds only in-frame ones; the method was immunoSEQ multiplex PCR. The table includes some 580,000 clones, 95% to 98% detected once. Study conclusions and caveats: Some naive CD4 clonotypes, about 5%, turned up in common across a handful of donors.

This clone was found once. As yet, its antigen is unknown. Sequences were obtained from naive CD8+ T cells sorted from blood. This clonotype was obtained from a young man in good health.

The CDR3 here is CASSLAYTATYNEQFF. As DNA, the CDR3 is TGCGCCAGCAGCTTGGCCTACACAGCGACCTACAATGAGCAGTTCTTC. The J gene is TRBJ2-1, the V gene TRBV5-1; D is ambiguous. The CDR3 has 16 residues. Germline lookup yields CDR1 SGHRS and CDR2 YFSETQ. V was shortened by 0 bases and J by 2 bases, with 12 bases between the two germline ends.